The 31 T cell receptor beta chains listed next were all sequenced from one sample in a study of blood T cell repertoires in COVID-19. The repertoire was sequenced with immunoSEQ multiplex PCR; TCRdb's copy has only in-frame clones and lacks some. Here the sample spans about 250,000 clones, approximately 90% being singletons. The sample was PBMCs or T cells enriched from blood (not recorded which). The receptors were gathered from a man between 35 and 55 years old who had recovered from COVID-19.

The CDR3 nucleotides are TGTGCCAGCAGCTGGGCCCTCGAGCAGTACTTC. Its translation: CASSWALEQYF. The V and J genes are TRBV7-2 and TRBJ2-7; D not resolved. Germline CDR1 is SGHTA and CDR2 is FQGNSA. V lost 4 bases and J 6 bases, leaving 7 bases between the germline ends. This CDR3 contains 11 residues.

The chain joins TRBV6-2 or TRBV6-3 to TRBJ2-7; TRBD2 matches at 10 bases. Germline V gene data show CDR1 as MNHEY and CDR2 as SVGEGT. The CDR3 loop spans 14 amino acids. Trimming at V came to 2 bases and at J to 2 bases, leaving 0 bases not matched to a gene. The CDR3 region has the DNA TGTGCCAGCAGTTACGGGACTAGCGCCTACGAGCAGTACTTC. Translated, it gives CASSYGTSAYEQYF.

This chain uses TRBV7-2 with TRBJ2-2; 8 bases agree with TRBD2. CDR1 is SGHTA, CDR2 FQGNSA, per germline. The CDR3 is 15 residues long. With V trimmed by 1 base and J by 4 bases, 2 bases remained unmatched. The CDR3 region is CASSLDAGGTGELFF. Here the CDR3 DNA reads TGTGCCAGCAGCTTAGACGCGGGGGGCACCGGGGAGCTGTTTTTT.

The chain couples TRBV6-6 to TRBJ2-1, with 15 bases that match TRBD2. The CDR3 contains 15 residues. The V and J ends lost 11 bases and 7 bases, in that order; junction bases with no gene match: 9. Looked up from germline, CDR1 is MNHNY and CDR2 is SVGAGI (reference sequence). CDR3 region: CAGGLAGGPRNEQFF. In nucleotides, the CDR3 is TGTGCCGGAGGACTAGCGGGGGGGCCGAGGAATGAGCAGTTCTTC.

The CDR3 DNA sequence: TGCAGTGCTAGTTTAGCGGGAGGCAATAACGGGGAGCAGTACTTC. Protein sequence: CSASLAGGNNGEQYF. This chain joins TRBV20-1 and TRBJ2-7; TRBD2 agrees at 10 bases. After removal of 3 bases from V and 7 bases from J, the junction contained 12 bases not matched to a gene. The CDR3 has 15 residues. In germline, CDR1 is DFQATT, CDR2 SNEGSKA (reference sequence).

This clone was seen once. The V gene is TRBV28, the J gene TRBJ1-2; weak D call: TRBD1 (5 bases). This CDR3 spans 13 amino acids. Germline V gene sequence: CDR1 MDHEN, CDR2 SYDVKM. V was shortened by 3 bases and J by 4 bases, with 9 bases between the two germline ends. CDR3: CASSFQGSYGYTF. For the CDR3, the DNA is TGTGCCAGCAGTTTTCAGGGAAGCTATGGCTACACCTTC.

The chain is built from TRBV29-1 and TRBJ1-4; 8 bases fit TRBD1. The ends lost 5 bases at V and 8 bases at J; junction bases unmatched: 4. Germline V gene sequence: CDR1 SQVTM, CDR2 ANQGSEA. This CDR3 has 12 residues. The CDR3 loop is CSVFQGAEKLFF. Written as DNA, the CDR3 is TGCAGCGTTTTCCAGGGGGCGGAAAAACTGTTTTTT.

This chain's CDR3 is CASGQAYEQYF. CDR3 nucleotides: TGTGCTTCCGGACAGGCCTACGAGCAGTACTTC. The genes are TRBV30 and TRBJ2-7; TRBD1 matches 7 bases. The CDR3 length is 11 residues. Germline lookup yields CDR1 GTSNPN and CDR2 SVGIG (reference sequence).

The V and J genes are TRBV7-8 and TRBJ1-5; D is uncertain. Germline V gene lookup returns CDR1 SGHVS and CDR2 FQNEAQ. The CDR3 is 15 amino acids. Deletions cut 6 bases from V and 0 bases from J, with 12 bases between. CDR3 sequence: CASSDGIYSNQPQHF. The CDR3 bases are TGTGCCAGCAGTGACGGGATTTATAGCAATCAGCCCCAGCATTTT.

The chain employs TRBV7-8 and TRBJ2-1; 12 bases map to TRBD2. CDR3 length: 14 residues. Germline lookup yields CDR1 SGHVS and CDR2 FQNEAQ. J was trimmed by 9 bases and V by 1 base; bases with no gene match: 1. The CDR3 sequence: CASSLGGLAGEQFF. The DNA for the CDR3 is TGTGCCAGCAGCTTAGGGGGACTAGCGGGTGAGCAGTTCTTC.

The chain combines TRBV5-4 with TRBJ2-5; D gene ambiguous. Trimming left V 4 bases short and J 1 base short, with 11 bases between. The CDR3 contains 14 residues. Germline V CDR1 and CDR2: SGHNT, YYREEE (reference sequence). CDR3 amino acids: CASSKDMGQETQYF. In DNA, the CDR3 is TGTGCCAGCAGCAAAGACATGGGCCAAGAGACCCAGTACTTC.

This clone was detected a few times. This chain links TRBV27 with TRBJ1-1; D is perhaps TRBD1 (5 bases). Germline values: CDR1 MNHEY, CDR2 SMNVEV (reference sequence). V dropped 2 bases and J dropped 6 bases, with 10 bases sitting between them. The CDR3 covers 13 residues. CDR3 protein: CASSLQGGAEAFF. The CDR3 DNA reads TGTGCCAGCAGTTTACAGGGAGGCGCTGAAGCTTTCTTT.

This chain joins TRBV27 and TRBJ1-5, with 7 bases aligning to TRBD1. The V segment lost 5 bases and the J segment 4 bases; nucleotides outside the gene matches: 5. CDR1 and CDR2 (germline): MNHEY, SMNVEV (reference sequence). CDR3 length: 14 residues. The CDR3 protein is CASSEGQINQPQHF. DNA of the CDR3: TGTGCCAGCAGTGAGGGACAGATAAATCAGCCCCAGCATTTT.

The chain employs TRBV10-3 and TRBJ2-3; 8 nucleotides agree with TRBD1. Losses at the gene ends were 10 bases for V and 4 bases for J; bases not matched to a gene: 4. In germline, CDR1 is ENHRY, CDR2 SYGVKD. The length of the CDR3 is 12 residues. The CDR3 loop is CARKDRADTQYF. The CDR3 nucleotides are TGTGCCAGAAAGGACAGGGCAGATACGCAGTATTTT.

The rearrangement links TRBV7-9 to TRBJ1-5; D call uncertain. Looked up from germline, CDR1 is SEHNR and CDR2 is FQNEAQ (reference sequence). The CDR3 is 16 residues long. The ends were cut back, 5 bases at V and 10 bases at J, with 24 bases in the middle. The CDR3 here is CASSPLDAEPGRPQHF. In DNA form, the CDR3 reads TGTGCCAGCAGCCCCTTGGACGCTGAACCCGGGAGACCCCAGCATTTT.

The chain combines TRBV11-2 with TRBJ1-3, with 9 bases identical to TRBD1. J gave up 7 bases and V 5 bases, and 9 bases lay outside the gene matches. CDR1 SGHAT and CDR2 FQNNGV come from the germline V gene. This CDR3 is 15 amino acids long. This CDR3 is CASSLRLTGGNTIYF. The CDR3 bases are TGTGCCAGCAGCCTCCGCTTAACAGGGGGCAACACCATATATTTT.

The chain carries TRBV6-1 and TRBJ2-7, with 9 bases fitting TRBD2. Germline CDR1 reads MNHNS; CDR2 reads SASEGT. The trim removed 3 bases at V and 7 bases at J, leaving 4 bases unmatched. The CDR3 is 13 residues long. The CDR3 sequence: CASSDYTSGEQYF. CDR3 nucleotides: TGTGCCAGCAGTGATTACACTAGCGGGGAGCAGTACTTC.

The rearrangement uses TRBV7-3 and TRBJ2-3; a weak D match, TRBD1 (5 bases). Per germline, CDR1 SGHTA and CDR2 FQGTGA. CDR3 length: 16 amino acids. Trimming removed 1 base from V and 5 bases from J, with 16 bases in between. This CDR3 is CASSLNSKGAGDTQYF. For the CDR3, the DNA is TGTGCCAGCAGCTTAAATTCCAAAGGGGCTGGAGATACGCAGTATTTT.

The chain has TRBV7-2 and TRBJ1-1; no clear D gene. V lost 5 bases, J lost 5 bases, and 15 bases lay in between. Per the germline V gene, CDR1 is SGHTA and CDR2 is FQGNSA. This CDR3 has 14 residues. This chain's CDR3 is CASSLGVGRTEAFF. The CDR3 coding sequence is TGTGCCAGCAGCCTAGGAGTCGGTCGGACTGAAGCTTTCTTT.

V and J are TRBV28 and TRBJ1-4; tentatively, D is TRBD1 (5 bases). CDR3 length: 15 amino acids. The V gene's germline CDR1 is MDHEN and CDR2 SYDVKM. Trimming took off 6 bases at V and 3 bases at J, with 14 bases between the two ends. CDR3 protein: CASSPEGAANEKLFF. CDR3 DNA sequence: TGTGCCAGCAGCCCTGAAGGGGCTGCTAATGAAAAACTGTTTTTT.

The chain couples TRBV10-1 to TRBJ1-1; 9 positions agree with TRBD1. J was trimmed by 1 base and V by 5 bases; bases with no gene match: 5. The CDR3 length is 15 residues. CDR1 is WNHNN and CDR2 is SYGVQD in the germline V gene (reference sequence). The CDR3 coding sequence is TGCGCCAGCAGTACCACAGGGGGCTGGAACACTGAAGCTTTCTTT. Protein: CASSTTGGWNTEAFF.

This chain links TRBV2 with TRBJ2-1; TRBD1 matches 8 bases. CDR1 is SNHLY and CDR2 is FYNNEI in the germline V gene. This CDR3 has 15 amino acids. The V segment lost 1 base and the J segment 3 bases; nucleotides outside the gene matches: 2. Written as DNA, the CDR3 is TGTGCCAGCAGTGAAGGGGGACAGGTCTACAATGAGCAGTTCTTC. This translates into CASSEGGQVYNEQFF.

The rearrangement links TRBV4-1 to TRBJ2-4; tentative D call: TRBD2 (5 bases). Germline CDR1 MGHRA, CDR2 YSYEKL. The V end lost 4 bases, the J end lost 5 bases, and 27 bases lay between the germline ends. The CDR3 consists of 19 residues. The CDR3 region is CASSPRSPDSRIGENIQYF. CDR3 coding DNA: TGCGCCAGCAGCCCTCGTTCTCCGGACTCGAGGATAGGAGAAAACATTCAGTACTTC.

The V gene is TRBV2, the J gene TRBJ1-1; D uncertain. CDR1 is SNHLY and CDR2 is FYNNEI in the germline V gene. The CDR3 spans 13 residues. V lost 7 bases to trimming and J lost 11 bases, with 20 bases between them. This chain's CDR3 is CASNAPGSSRAFF. The CDR3 DNA follows: TGTGCCAGCAACGCCCCTGGGAGTTCCCGGGCTTTCTTT.

This clone has a single count. V and J are TRBV18 and TRBJ2-5; D is undetermined. The CDR3 runs 14 residues. Looked up from germline, CDR1 is KGHSH and CDR2 is LQKENI. V gave up 0 bases and J gave up 2 bases, with 7 bases separating them. The CDR3 region has the DNA TGTGCCAGCTCACCACCGGGCCTTCAAGAGACCCAGTACTTC. Amino acid sequence: CASSPPGLQETQYF.

V is TRBV9 and J is TRBJ2-3, with a possible D match to TRBD2 (6 bases). The V and J ends lost 1 base and 6 bases respectively, with 15 bases between them. CDR1 is SGDLS, CDR2 YYNGEE, per germline. The CDR3 is made up of 15 amino acids. CDR3 bases: TGTGCCAGCAGCGTATATGCGGGGCCCCCGGATACGCAGTATTTT. Translation: CASSVYAGPPDTQYF.

This chain joins TRBV5-4 and TRBJ1-4; D possibly corresponds to TRBD1 (5 bases). The CDR3 is made up of 13 amino acids. V was pared by 0 bases and J by 8 bases, with 8 bases between. CDR1 and CDR2 (germline): SGHNT, YYREEE (reference sequence). CDR3 sequence reads: CASSLGRGEKLFF. The CDR3 DNA reads as TGTGCCAGCAGCTTGGGTCGGGGGGAAAAACTGTTTTTT.

The chain combines TRBV6-6 with TRBJ2-2, with TRBD1 matching 9 bases. Germline assignment: CDR1 MNHNY and CDR2 SVGAGI (reference sequence). The trim removed 4 bases at V and 0 bases at J, leaving 3 bases unmatched. The CDR3 totals 16 residues. CDR3 loop: CASSSRQGANTGELFF. The CDR3 DNA reads TGTGCCAGCAGTTCGCGACAGGGGGCGAACACCGGGGAGCTGTTTTTT.

This clone came up once. This sequence joins TRBV4-3 and TRBJ1-2; D is uncertain. Germline loops: CDR1 LGHNA, CDR2 YSLEER. The CDR3 runs 14 residues. V was pared by 1 base and J by 4 bases, with 10 bases between. The CDR3 is CASSQVQDSYGYTF. The DNA of the CDR3 is TGCGCCAGCAGCCAAGTTCAGGACTCCTATGGCTACACCTTC.

The genes are TRBV9 and TRBJ2-1, with D perhaps TRBD2 (5 bases). Germline V gene lookup returns CDR1 SGDLS and CDR2 YYNGEE. The CDR3 loop spans 15 amino acids. V lost 0 bases to trimming and J lost 8 bases, with 15 bases between them. This CDR3 reads CASSVGAYMGDEQFF. CDR3 nucleotides: TGTGCCAGCAGCGTAGGAGCATATATGGGAGATGAGCAGTTCTTC. The whole variable domain, filled in from reference TRBV9 and TRBJ2-1, reads DSGVTQTPKHLITATGQRVTLRCSPRSGDLSVYWYQQSLDQGLQFLIQYYNGEERAKGNILERFSAQQFPDLHSELNLSSLELGDSALYFCASSVGAYMGDEQFFGPGTRLTVL.

The V call is TRBV28, the J call TRBJ2-1, with 8 bases aligning to TRBD1. The CDR3 is 16 residues long. Germline CDR1 MDHEN, CDR2 SYDVKM. The V gene end was trimmed by 3 bases and the J gene end by 6 bases; junction bases not matched to a gene: 10. The CDR3 protein is CASSFLRTGPANEQFF. Written as DNA, the CDR3 is TGTGCCAGCAGTTTCCTACGGACAGGGCCGGCCAATGAGCAGTTCTTC.